Presented here are 3 T cell receptor beta chains from one specimen sequenced in a study of T cells after yellow fever vaccination. TCRdb analysed the 5' RACE reads with MiXCR anew, one entry per CDR3 protein. This sample carries a few hundred thousand distinct CDR3 sequences, 18% of them seen once, and the ten largest clones take 18%. The sequencing here drew on PBMCs, taken before the yellow fever booster vaccination. The receptors come from a man younger than 35 who received the YFV17D yellow fever vaccine.

This clonotype came up once. J is TRBJ1-5 and V is TRBV27; 9 nucleotides agree with TRBD1. V was pared by 5 bases and J by 0 bases, with 17 bases of the junction left unmatched. The CDR3 consists of 20 residues. Germline values: CDR1 MNHEY, CDR2 SMNVEV (reference sequence). The CDR3 DNA reads TGTGCCAGCAGTCGTATGGCAGGGGAGGGACAGGGTTATAGCAATCAGCCCCAGCATTTT. Residues: CASSRMAGEGQGYSNQPQHF.

This clonotype was counted a few times. The junction departs from the called germline gene at one end, perhaps through a read error. The chain joins TRBV6-5 to TRBJ2-7; a possible D gene is TRBD2 (6 bases). Per germline, CDR1 MNHEY and CDR2 SVGAGI. The CDR3 has 10 residues. In DNA form, the CDR3 reads TGTGCCAGCGCTAGACGCGGGGAGAGTTTC. Its translation: CASARRGESF.

The chain uses TRBV4-1 and TRBJ1-2, with D hard to call. The V gene's germline CDR1 is MGHRA and CDR2 YSYEKL. This CDR3 has 16 residues. V was pared by 2 bases and J by 5 bases, with 18 bases between. In nucleotides, the CDR3 is TGCGCCAGCAGCCAAAACCCCCTGGTGCTCGGTTATGGCTACACCTTC. It translates to CASSQNPLVLGYGYTF.